This is a list of T cell receptor beta chains from one sample in a study of identical twins. TCRdb independently ran MiXCR on the 5' RACE reads; one entry per CDR3 protein. The data show about 490,000 distinct CDR3 sequences, approximately 16% seen once. These same records also appear under a second study, on yellow fever vaccine responses in identical twins.

Sequenced input: CD4+ T cells sorted from blood. The receptors were sampled from a woman under 30 in good health. CDR3s include the opening cysteine and the closing phenylalanine or tryptophan. The order of the fields is V gene, clone size, J gene, D gene, CDR3 DNA, CDR3 protein. D genes are given only for firm matches. Where a row states a size, it is once, few, many or the class of an expanded clone; other rows omit it.

V: TRBV3-1; size: NA; J: TRBJ2-7; D: TRBD1; DNA: TGTGCCAGCAGCCAAGATGGCCAGGGGGCGTACGAGCAGTACTTC; CDR3: CASSQDGQGAYEQYF
V: TRBV20-1; size: few; J: TRBJ1-1; D: NA; DNA: TGCAGTGCTCCAATCCCAGGACGCCCGGAGGCTTTCTTT; CDR3: CSAPIPGRPEAFF
V: TRBV7-9; size: many; J: TRBJ2-7; D: NA; DNA: TGTGCCAGCAGCTTTTCATCGGGGGCCTACGAGCAGTACTTC; CDR3: CASSFSSGAYEQYF
V: TRBV5-1; size: many; J: TRBJ2-3; D: TRBD1; DNA: TGCGCCAGCAGCTCAGGCGGGACAGGGGGCACAGATACGCAGTATTTT; CDR3: CASSSGGTGGTDTQYF
V: TRBV29-1; size: NA; J: TRBJ1-1; D: TRBD1; DNA: TGCAGCGCCGGGGGGGACAGGGGTCGCACTGAAGCTTTCTTT; CDR3: CSAGGDRGRTEAFF
V: TRBV15; size: many; J: TRBJ2-2; D: NA; DNA: TGTGCCACCAGACTAGCAGGGGGGGGATTAACCGGGGAGCTGTTTTTT; CDR3: CATRLAGGGLTGELFF
V: TRBV7-3; size: NA; J: TRBJ2-7; D: NA; DNA: TGTGCCAGCAGCTTATATTCTAGCTCGCGCGAGCAGTACTTC; CDR3: CASSLYSSSREQYF
V: TRBV2; size: many; J: TRBJ2-1; D: TRBD1; DNA: TGTGCCAGCAGGGAGAGGGACAGGGTCTACAATGAGCAGTTCTTC; CDR3: CASRERDRVYNEQFF
V: TRBV5-8; size: NA; J: TRBJ2-7; D: NA; DNA: TGTGCCAGCAGCCGGACTCTAGGCTACGAGCAGTACTTC; CDR3: CASSRTLGYEQYF
V: TRBV2; size: NA; J: TRBJ2-5; D: NA; DNA: TGTGCCAGCAGGGAGGGGGGGGTCCAAGAGACCCAGTACTTC; CDR3: CASREGGVQETQYF
V: TRBV20-1; size: NA; J: TRBJ2-1; D: TRBD1; DNA: TGCAGTGCTTGGGACAGTTCCTACAATGAGCAGTTCTTC; CDR3: CSAWDSSYNEQFF
V: TRBV5-1; size: NA; J: TRBJ2-2; D: NA; DNA: TGCGCCAGCAGCAAGGGGCGGGACACCGGGGAGCTGTTTTTT; CDR3: CASSKGRDTGELFF
V: TRBV3-1; size: few; J: TRBJ1-5; D: NA; DNA: TGTGCCAGCAGCCAAGTCGATAGCAATCAGCCCCAGCATTTT; CDR3: CASSQVDSNQPQHF
V: TRBV20-1; size: many; J: TRBJ2-2; D: NA; DNA: TGCAGTGCAAGCGACAGGGAGGTTACCGGGGAGCTGTTTTTT; CDR3: CSASDREVTGELFF
V: TRBV10-3; size: few; J: TRBJ2-4; D: NA; DNA: TGTGCCATCAGTGAGTCTAGCGCCGCAAACATTCAGTACTTC; CDR3: CAISESSAANIQYF
V: TRBV11-3; size: NA; J: TRBJ1-1; D: NA; DNA: TGTGCCAGCAGCTTATTTTTACAGGGAGAGACTGAAGCTTTCTTT; CDR3: CASSLFLQGETEAFF
V: TRBV20-1; size: few; J: TRBJ2-2; D: NA; DNA: TGCAGTGCTAGAGATTACAGGCGGGGAGCGCAGCTGTTTTTT; CDR3: CSARDYRRGAQLFF